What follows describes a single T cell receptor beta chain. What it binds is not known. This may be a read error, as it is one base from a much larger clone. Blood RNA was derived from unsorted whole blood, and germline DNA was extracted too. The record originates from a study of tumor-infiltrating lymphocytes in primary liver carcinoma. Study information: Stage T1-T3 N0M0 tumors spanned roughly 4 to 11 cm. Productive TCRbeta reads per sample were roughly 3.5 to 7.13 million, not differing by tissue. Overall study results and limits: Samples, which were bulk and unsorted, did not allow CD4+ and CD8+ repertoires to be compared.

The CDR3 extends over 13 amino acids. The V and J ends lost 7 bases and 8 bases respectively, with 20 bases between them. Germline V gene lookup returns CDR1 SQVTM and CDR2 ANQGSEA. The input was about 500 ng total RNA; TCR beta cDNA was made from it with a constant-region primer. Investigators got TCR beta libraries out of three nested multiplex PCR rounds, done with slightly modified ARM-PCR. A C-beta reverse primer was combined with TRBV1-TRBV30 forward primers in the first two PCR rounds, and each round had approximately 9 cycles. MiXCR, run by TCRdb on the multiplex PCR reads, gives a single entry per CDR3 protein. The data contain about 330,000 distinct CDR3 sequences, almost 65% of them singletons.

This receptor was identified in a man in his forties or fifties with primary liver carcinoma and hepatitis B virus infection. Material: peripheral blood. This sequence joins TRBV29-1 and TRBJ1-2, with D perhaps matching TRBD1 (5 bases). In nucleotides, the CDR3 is TGCAGCGGGGGGACTGACCAGGAGAGAGGCTACACCTTC. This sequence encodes CSGGTDQERGYTF.